This TCR beta chain was captured in a study of cytomegalovirus exposure and HLA in healthy donors. Study-wide background: The 95 to 150 validation repertoires used a platform that matched the one used for the 550 to 800 first-cohort repertoires, as a later analysis reported. Study-wide results and caveats: For cytomegalovirus status, the classifier reportedly gave diagnoses with high specificity and sensitivity. Researchers catalogued 164 TCR beta chains as cytomegalovirus-associated. As confirmed in vitro, three CMV-associated chains were specific for CMV antigens.

Data came from immunoSEQ multiplex PCR; TCRdb stores just in-frame clones and leaves some out. The sample consists of under 400,000 clones, around 90% of them appearing once. A remark on this clone: The antigen is not known.

This TCR came from a man aged 30-40 years in good health and CMV-seronegative. Sequencing was done on a sample of PBMCs.

This CDR3 reads CAWSVEPQGYGYTF. CDR3 coding DNA: TGTGCCTGGAGTGTAGAGCCGCAGGGCTATGGCTACACCTTC. The gene calls are TRBV30 and TRBJ1-2, with D possibly matching TRBD1 (5 bases). Deletions cut 0 bases from V and 4 bases from J, with 12 bases between. Germline assignment: CDR1 GTSNPN and CDR2 SVGIG (reference sequence). The CDR3 has 14 amino acids. Filled out from reference TRBV30 and TRBJ1-2, the complete variable domain reads SQTIHQWPATLVQPVGSPLSLECTVEGTSNPNLYWYRQAAGRGLQLLFYSVGIGQISSEVPQNLSASRPQDRQFILSSKKLLLSDSGFYLCAWSVEPQGYGYTFGSGTRLTVV.